The T cell receptor beta chain described here comes from a study of blood T cell repertoires in COVID-19. Study-level background: Specimens from acute and convalescent COVID-19 originated in the United States, Italy and Spain. T cells, B-cell-depleted T cells, or PBMCs supplied cDNA or gDNA.

The repertoire was sequenced with immunoSEQ multiplex PCR; TCRdb's copy has only in-frame clones and lacks some. The sample holds roughly 210,000 clones, approximately 80% seen once. Looked up from germline, CDR1 is SGHAT and CDR2 is FQNNGV. The CDR3 sequence is 11 residues long. Trimming took off 4 bases at V and 6 bases at J, with 3 bases between the two ends. One Seattle source followed patients from active infection through their disease course. Sequencing was carried out using peripheral blood. The receptor comes from an elderly woman with COVID-19, enrolled during active disease. The chain carries TRBV11-2 and TRBJ1-4; D not resolved. The CDR3 DNA follows: TGTGCCAGCAGCTCCTATGAAAAACTGTTTTTT. Translated, it gives CASSSYEKLFF.